This TCR beta chain was sequenced for a study of T cell responses to AZD1222 COVID-19 vaccine listed by TCRdb under 2021. About the investigation overall: AZD1222 recipients given second doses at about 4 weeks or at about 12 weeks were pooled, since spike-specific TCR depth and breadth were not found to differ between the two schedules. A total of more than 230 trial participants underwent TCR sequencing, of whom around 200 received two doses of AZD1222 and some 26 received two doses of the MenACWY control vaccine. Trial participants were enrolled by age into subgroups of 18-55, 56-69 and 70-plus years, and around 140, 26 and 57 TCR-sequenced participants, respectively, were included in these subgroups. Paper-wide results and their limitations: Because no day 14 peak-response samples were available, the repertoires could be characterized only after the peak T cell response. Most participants were white British and females outnumbered males, and the authors suggested that clonal diversity may have been underestimated. Conclusions about previously exposed vaccinees were limited because only five to seven AZD1222 recipients were SARS-CoV-2 seropositive at baseline. The 56-69-year group was small, and its depth increase did not reach significance, likely because of low power. Reportedly, close to half of the unique spike-specific TCRs recognized epitopes lying outside the regions that are mutated in the B.1.351 and B.1.1.7 variants. After two AZD1222 doses, both the breadth and the depth of spike-specific TCRs were significantly higher than at day 0 and than in MenACWY recipients. The vaccine-associated CD4 TCRs covered the entire spike protein, and the dominant responses fell in regions 160-218 and 743-854.

On this clone: This clone's antigen is unknown. Within one base of it there is no much larger clone, and no base qualities were kept.

The CDR3 regions of human TCRbeta chains were subjected to immunosequencing. From the authors' description of their analysis: TCRs in the repertoires were matched against a reference library of SARS-CoV-2-specific TCRs that had been generated with the MIRA antigen-specificity platform. Breadth was defined as the fraction of unique TCRs that were SARS-CoV-2-associated, and depth was defined as the fraction of total T cells that were SARS-CoV-2-associated. Using the MIRA data, each spike-specific TCR was assigned both to the spike region to which the TCR was reactive and to a CD4 or CD8 class. Log10-transformed breadth and depth values were compared by one-way ANOVA with Sidak's multiple comparisons tests. TCRdb's version of the immuneACCESS table is confined to in-frame rearrangements and falls short of the full clone set. An unresolved V gene accounts for under half of the shortfall where checked; the remainder is of unknown origin. V and J calls and clone size are given by that table; D and trimming were obtained from the DNA. The sample table contains some 95,000 clones; only one count was recorded for 70% to 90% of them. Clones ranked in the top ten supply roughly 6.3% of the sample.

For this chain, trimming is 6 bases at the V end and 4 bases at the J end, and the number of junction bases without a gene match is 10. CDR1 and CDR2 are read off the germline V gene as MNHEY and SVGAGI. The CDR3 runs 15 residues from the cysteine to the phenylalanine. The retained sequence is limited to the CDR3, 45 bases, with the frame set at the first base. This sample's time point label indicates: baseline before first vaccination. Vaccinee samples were obtained from the UK trials COV001 and COV002, which included a single-blind randomized controlled phase 2/3 trial of AZD1222 (ChAdOx1 nCoV-19) in healthy adults. For TCRbeta chain sequencing, PBMC samples from trial participants were taken at day 0 and at day 28 after the second dose.

Here the sequenced sample was peripheral blood, taken on day 0 of AZD1222 vaccination. The TCR sequence derives from an adult in good health. The rearranged chain carries TRBV6-5 and TRBJ1-2, with 8 bases matching TRBD1. The nucleotides read TGTGCCAGCAGCTCCCAGGGGGCAGGAGGCTATGGCTACACCTTC. This sequence encodes CASSSQGAGGYGYTF.